The 5 T cell receptor beta chains listed next were all sequenced from one sample in a study of STAT5B mutations in CD4+ large granular lymphocyte leukemia (dated by TCRdb to 2021 to 2024). The library was built by means of the immunoSEQ multiplex PCR assay. TCRdb carries this immuneACCESS record with in-frame sequences only. Its versions omit some clonotypes, under half of them owing to an unresolved V gene in the studies checked, with the rest unexplained. The sample table holds several thousand clones, of which more than 70% were seen once. The ten largest clonotypes hold 67% of the sample. The sequencing input was PBMCs. The source is a woman aged 55 to 70 with CD4+ T-cell large granular lymphocyte leukemia.

The rearrangement links TRBV29-1 to TRBJ2-7, with 9 positions matching TRBD1. Unmatched junction bases numbered 2, after V lost 6 bases and J lost 2 bases. The length of the CDR3 is 12 residues. Germline-derived CDR1 and CDR2 are SQVTM and ANQGSEA. The CDR3 region is CSVWTGAYEQYF. For the CDR3, the DNA is TGCAGCGTATGGACAGGGGCCTACGAGCAGTACTTC.

V gene TRBV6-5 combines with J gene TRBJ2-5; no reliable D call. V lost 6 bases to trimming and J lost 1 base, with 9 bases between them. This CDR3 spans 13 amino acids. The germline gives CDR1 MNHEY, CDR2 SVGAGI. The CDR3 DNA sequence: TGTGCCAGCAGCCCCGTGGGCCAAGAGACCCAGTACTTC. This gives the protein CASSPVGQETQYF.

The gene calls are TRBV7-9 and TRBJ1-1; 10 bases match TRBD1. CDR1 is SEHNR, CDR2 FQNEAQ, per germline (reference sequence). After removal of 3 bases from V and 5 bases from J, the junction contained 6 bases not matched to a gene. This CDR3 has 15 amino acids. CDR3 nucleotide sequence: TGTGCCAGCAGCTTGTGGGGACAGGGGAAAACTGAAGCTTTCTTT. This codes for CASSLWGQGKTEAFF.

The chain employs TRBV6-6 and TRBJ1-6, with 9 bases identical to TRBD1. V trimming: 5 bases; J trimming: 7 bases; junction bases outside the gene matches: 3. The length of the CDR3 is 14 residues. Germline assignment: CDR1 MNHNY and CDR2 SVGAGI (reference sequence). CDR3 region: CASSAQGANSPLHF. Here the CDR3 DNA reads TGTGCCAGCAGTGCACAGGGGGCGAATTCACCCCTCCACTTT.

The chain combines TRBV7-6 with TRBJ2-5, with D hard to call. Germline loops: CDR1 SGHVS, CDR2 FNYEAQ. V lost 5 bases to trimming and J lost 5 bases, with 9 bases between them. This CDR3 has 12 residues. CDR3 bases: TGTGCCAGCAGCGACCGAAGGGAGACCCAGTACTTC. This gives the protein CASSDRRETQYF.